This is a list of T cell receptor beta chains from one sample in a study of shared clonotypes between healthy human individuals. Sequencing used immunoSEQ multiplex PCR; TCRdb keeps in-frame clones, though not all of them. This table has about 2.4 million clones, 93% appearing once. Sample: naive CD4+ T cells from PBMCs. Every receptor here comes from a man aged 18 to 30 in good health. Some clones in this sample may be carry-over from other donors' samples. CDR3s include the opening cysteine and the closing phenylalanine or tryptophan. D genes are given only for firm matches. The listing skips clone size in some rows; elsewhere it reads once, few, many or a size class.

d_call: TRBD1; j_call: TRBJ2-3; clone_size: .; v_call: TRBV18; cdr3_aa: CASSPGQGGDTQYF; cdr3_nt: TGTGCCAGCTCACCAGGACAGGGGGGGGATACGCAGTATTTT
d_call: .; j_call: TRBJ1-5; clone_size: .; v_call: TRBV6-5; cdr3_aa: CASSYSGGSNQPQHF; cdr3_nt: TGTGCCAGCAGTTACTCAGGAGGGAGCAATCAGCCCCAGCATTTT
d_call: TRBD1; j_call: TRBJ2-1; clone_size: .; v_call: TRBV11-3; cdr3_aa: CASSLARDRGLFF; cdr3_nt: TGTGCCAGCAGCTTAGCCCGGGACAGGGGGTTGTTCTTC
d_call: .; j_call: TRBJ1-5; clone_size: .; v_call: TRBV27; cdr3_aa: CASSLNSGNQPQHF; cdr3_nt: TGTGCCAGCAGTTTAAATTCAGGGAATCAGCCCCAGCATTTT
d_call: .; j_call: TRBJ2-2; clone_size: .; v_call: TRBV5-1; cdr3_aa: CASSAAGDDGELFF; cdr3_nt: TGCGCCAGCAGCGCTGCAGGGGACGACGGGGAGCTGTTTTTT
d_call: .; j_call: TRBJ1-4; clone_size: .; v_call: TRBV9; cdr3_aa: CASSVEWGGEKLFF; cdr3_nt: TGTGCCAGCAGCGTAGAGTGGGGGGGTGAAAAACTGTTTTTT
d_call: .; j_call: TRBJ1-4; clone_size: .; v_call: TRBV25-1; cdr3_aa: CASSETDSWNEKLFF; cdr3_nt: TGTGCCAGCAGTGAAACGGACAGTTGGAATGAAAAACTGTTTTTT
d_call: TRBD1; j_call: TRBJ1-5; clone_size: few; v_call: TRBV2; cdr3_aa: CASSDRGARGNQPQHF; cdr3_nt: TGTGCCAGCAGCGACAGGGGGGCGAGAGGCAATCAGCCCCAGCATTTT
d_call: TRBD1; j_call: TRBJ1-2; clone_size: .; v_call: TRBV6-1; cdr3_aa: CASSTTGGASYGYTF; cdr3_nt: TGTGCCAGCAGTACCACAGGGGGCGCGAGCTATGGCTACACCTTC
d_call: .; j_call: TRBJ1-3; clone_size: .; v_call: TRBV30; cdr3_aa: CAWSRTATRGNTIYF; cdr3_nt: TGTGCCTGGAGTAGAACAGCTACACGGGGAAACACCATATATTTT
d_call: .; j_call: TRBJ2-3; clone_size: .; v_call: TRBV10-1; cdr3_aa: CASSRRDGRHTDTQYF; cdr3_nt: TGCGCCAGCAGTCGGCGGGACGGGCGGCACACAGATACGCAGTATTTT
d_call: .; j_call: TRBJ2-5; clone_size: .; v_call: TRBV7-2; cdr3_aa: CASSFQGGSQETQYF; cdr3_nt: TGTGCCAGCAGCTTCCAGGGGGGTTCACAAGAGACCCAGTACTTC
d_call: TRBD2; j_call: TRBJ2-2; clone_size: .; v_call: TRBV4-2; cdr3_aa: CASSLPSGGNTGELFF; cdr3_nt: TGTGCCAGCAGCCTCCCTAGCGGGGGGAACACCGGGGAGCTGTTTTTT
d_call: .; j_call: TRBJ2-3; clone_size: .; v_call: TRBV9; cdr3_aa: CASSLLGGTTDTQYF; cdr3_nt: TGTGCCAGCAGCCTATTGGGCGGGACGACAGATACGCAGTATTTT
d_call: .; j_call: TRBJ2-7; clone_size: .; v_call: TRBV7-3; cdr3_aa: CASSLTRDHEQYF; cdr3_nt: TGTGCCAGCAGCTTAACGAGGGACCACGAGCAGTACTTC
d_call: TRBD2; j_call: TRBJ2-6; clone_size: .; v_call: TRBV5-1; cdr3_aa: CASSLEGLEGSGANVLTF; cdr3_nt: TGCGCCAGCAGCTTGGAGGGACTAGAAGGCTCTGGGGCCAACGTCCTGACTTTC
d_call: .; j_call: TRBJ1-1; clone_size: .; v_call: TRBV28; cdr3_aa: CASSSQGANTEAFF; cdr3_nt: TGTGCCAGCAGTTCACAGGGTGCGAACACTGAAGCTTTCTTT
d_call: TRBD1; j_call: TRBJ2-7; clone_size: once; v_call: TRBV7-2; cdr3_aa: CASSLTGTGGWYEQYF; cdr3_nt: TGTGCCAGCAGCTTGACCGGGACAGGTGGTTGGTACGAGCAGTACTTC
d_call: TRBD1; j_call: TRBJ2-7; clone_size: .; v_call: TRBV2; cdr3_aa: CASSERGQGHYEQYF; cdr3_nt: TGTGCCAGCAGTGAAAGGGGACAGGGCCACTACGAGCAGTACTTC
d_call: .; j_call: TRBJ2-5; clone_size: .; v_call: TRBV11-3; cdr3_aa: CASSLRGRETQYF; cdr3_nt: TGTGCCAGCAGCTTACGAGGGAGGGAGACCCAGTACTTC
d_call: .; j_call: TRBJ1-2; clone_size: once; v_call: TRBV2; cdr3_aa: CASSERVFYGYTF; cdr3_nt: TGTGCCAGCAGTGAAAGGGTTTTCTATGGCTACACCTTC
d_call: TRBD1; j_call: TRBJ2-3; clone_size: once; v_call: TRBV4-1; cdr3_aa: CASSQQTGGRTDTQYF; cdr3_nt: TGCGCCAGCAGCCAGCAGACAGGGGGAAGAACAGATACGCAGTATTTT
d_call: TRBD2; j_call: TRBJ2-7; clone_size: .; v_call: TRBV5-1; cdr3_aa: CASSSTSYGEQYF; cdr3_nt: TGCGCCAGCAGTTCGACTAGCTATGGCGAGCAGTACTTC
d_call: .; j_call: TRBJ1-2; clone_size: .; v_call: TRBV9; cdr3_aa: CASSVPDPGYTF; cdr3_nt: TGTGCCAGCAGCGTACCAGATCCGGGCTACACCTTC
d_call: .; j_call: TRBJ2-2; clone_size: .; v_call: TRBV19; cdr3_aa: CASKSPSLNTGELFF; cdr3_nt: TGTGCCTCCAAATCACCAAGTCTGAACACCGGGGAGCTGTTTTTT
d_call: .; j_call: TRBJ2-4; clone_size: .; v_call: TRBV9; cdr3_aa: CASSVDSSSKNIQYF; cdr3_nt: TGTGCCAGCAGCGTGGACAGCTCCTCCAAAAACATTCAGTACTTC
d_call: TRBD2; j_call: TRBJ2-1; clone_size: .; v_call: TRBV28; cdr3_aa: CASSLSGGVGNEQFF; cdr3_nt: TGTGCCAGCAGTTTATCGGGGGGTGTGGGGAATGAGCAGTTCTTC
d_call: .; j_call: TRBJ2-3; clone_size: .; v_call: TRBV18; cdr3_aa: CASSPPSTDTQYF; cdr3_nt: TGTGCCAGCTCACCCCCCAGCACAGATACGCAGTATTTT
d_call: .; j_call: TRBJ2-1; clone_size: .; v_call: TRBV6-5; cdr3_aa: CASSLRIAAYNEQFF; cdr3_nt: TGTGCCAGCAGTTTGCGGATAGCGGCGTACAATGAGCAGTTCTTC
d_call: .; j_call: TRBJ2-3; clone_size: .; v_call: TRBV11-3; cdr3_aa: CASSLSRFATQYF; cdr3_nt: TGTGCCAGCAGCTTGTCGCGATTCGCCACGCAGTATTTT
d_call: .; j_call: TRBJ2-7; clone_size: .; v_call: TRBV5-8; cdr3_aa: CASSSTRAEQYF; cdr3_nt: TGTGCCAGCAGCTCGACGCGGGCCGAGCAGTACTTC
d_call: .; j_call: TRBJ2-7; clone_size: .; v_call: TRBV29-1; cdr3_aa: CSVMGGAGDEQYF; cdr3_nt: TGCAGCGTGATGGGGGGCGCAGGGGACGAGCAGTACTTC
d_call: .; j_call: TRBJ2-3; clone_size: .; v_call: TRBV11-2; cdr3_aa: CASSSPGTDTQYF; cdr3_nt: TGTGCCAGCAGCTCCCCTGGCACAGATACGCAGTATTTT
d_call: .; j_call: TRBJ2-5; clone_size: once; v_call: TRBV6-5; cdr3_aa: CASRRQGAGETQYF; cdr3_nt: TGTGCCAGCAGAAGACAGGGTGCGGGGGAGACCCAGTACTTC
d_call: .; j_call: TRBJ2-5; clone_size: .; v_call: TRBV7-8; cdr3_aa: CASSLLPKTQYF; cdr3_nt: TGTGCCAGCAGCTTATTGCCAAAGACCCAGTACTTC
d_call: TRBD2; j_call: TRBJ2-7; clone_size: .; v_call: TRBV7-3; cdr3_aa: CASSLTKREYEQYF; cdr3_nt: TGTGCCAGCAGCTTAACCAAGCGGGAGTACGAGCAGTACTTC
d_call: .; j_call: TRBJ2-6; clone_size: .; v_call: TRBV28; cdr3_aa: CASSQPGTNVLTF; cdr3_nt: TGTGCCAGCAGCCAACCCGGGACCAACGTCCTGACTTTC
d_call: .; j_call: TRBJ2-7; clone_size: .; v_call: TRBV11-3; cdr3_aa: CASSFGAPPLGQYF; cdr3_nt: TGTGCCAGCAGCTTCGGGGCACCGCCCCTAGGGCAGTACTTC
d_call: TRBD1; j_call: TRBJ2-7; clone_size: .; v_call: TRBV5-4; cdr3_aa: CASSLSTGRGLEQYF; cdr3_nt: TGTGCCAGCAGCTTGTCGACGGGAAGGGGGCTCGAGCAGTACTTC
d_call: .; j_call: TRBJ2-2; clone_size: .; v_call: TRBV5-1; cdr3_aa: CASSPVAVRRPGELFF; cdr3_nt: TGCGCCAGCAGCCCCGTGGCAGTTAGGCGCCCCGGGGAGCTGTTTTTT
d_call: .; j_call: TRBJ2-7; clone_size: .; v_call: TRBV28; cdr3_aa: CASRDPGRGPDEQYF; cdr3_nt: TGTGCCAGCCGCGACCCGGGCCGAGGACCCGACGAGCAGTACTTC
d_call: TRBD1; j_call: TRBJ2-3; clone_size: .; v_call: TRBV9; cdr3_aa: CASSAGTGRTDTQYF; cdr3_nt: TGTGCCAGCAGCGCCGGGACAGGGAGGACAGATACGCAGTATTTT
d_call: TRBD2; j_call: TRBJ2-2; clone_size: once; v_call: TRBV7-3; cdr3_aa: CASSSHGTSGRARTGELFF; cdr3_nt: TGTGCCAGCAGCTCGCATGGGACTAGCGGGAGAGCAAGGACCGGGGAGCTGTTTTTT
d_call: .; j_call: TRBJ2-7; clone_size: .; v_call: TRBV5-1; cdr3_aa: CASSPRQPPYEQYF; cdr3_nt: TGCGCCAGCAGCCCTCGGCAACCCCCCTACGAGCAGTACTTC
d_call: .; j_call: TRBJ1-1; clone_size: .; v_call: TRBV10-2; cdr3_aa: CASRPGAGLNTEAFF; cdr3_nt: TGCGCCAGCAGGCCCGGGGCAGGGCTGAACACTGAAGCTTTCTTT
d_call: .; j_call: TRBJ2-5; clone_size: .; v_call: TRBV5-1; cdr3_aa: CASSLTPSKGETQYF; cdr3_nt: TGCGCCAGCAGCTTGACCCCTTCCAAGGGGGAGACCCAGTACTTC
d_call: TRBD1; j_call: TRBJ1-4; clone_size: .; v_call: TRBV15; cdr3_aa: CATSREIPGQGRATNEKLFF; cdr3_nt: TGTGCCACCAGCAGAGAAATACCGGGACAGGGAAGAGCAACTAATGAAAAACTGTTTTTT
d_call: .; j_call: TRBJ2-1; clone_size: .; v_call: TRBV6-6; cdr3_aa: CASSYSNPTTNEQFF; cdr3_nt: TGTGCCAGCAGTTACTCGAACCCTACAACCAATGAGCAGTTCTTC
d_call: .; j_call: TRBJ1-5; clone_size: .; v_call: TRBV11-2; cdr3_aa: CASRLPRDALSYQPQHF; cdr3_nt: TGTGCCAGCCGACTACCTAGGGACGCGCTCTCTTATCAGCCCCAGCATTTT
d_call: .; j_call: TRBJ2-1; clone_size: .; v_call: TRBV6-5; cdr3_aa: CASSSTSTGKKFF; cdr3_nt: TGTGCCAGCAGTTCCACATCTACAGGGAAGAAGTTCTTC
d_call: .; j_call: TRBJ2-1; clone_size: .; v_call: TRBV7-2; cdr3_aa: CASSLLGGKQFF; cdr3_nt: TGTGCCAGCAGCTTATTGGGCGGGAAGCAGTTCTTC
d_call: TRBD1; j_call: TRBJ1-2; clone_size: .; v_call: TRBV6-6; cdr3_aa: CAIRTGASANYGYTF; cdr3_nt: TGTGCCATCCGGACAGGGGCCTCAGCTAACTATGGCTACACCTTC
d_call: .; j_call: TRBJ1-1; clone_size: .; v_call: TRBV6-6; cdr3_aa: CASSYGGGWDTEAFF; cdr3_nt: TGTGCCAGCAGTTATGGGGGAGGGTGGGACACTGAAGCTTTCTTT
d_call: TRBD1; j_call: TRBJ2-7; clone_size: .; v_call: TRBV19; cdr3_aa: CASSRRDRAYEQYF; cdr3_nt: TGTGCCAGTAGTCGCCGGGACAGAGCCTACGAGCAGTACTTC